The 22 T cell receptor beta chains given below trace back to one sample, sequenced in a study of technical replicates of blood from a handful of donors. Using immunoSEQ multiplex PCR, the repertoire was profiled, and TCRdb retains in-frame clones only, with some absent. The data contain about 56,000 clones, 90% to 95% of them singletons. The sample taken for sequencing was PBMCs. The receptors shown here come from a human donor in good health. Some clones in this sample may be carry-over from other donors' samples.

The sample holds one count of this clone. The chain carries TRBV2 and TRBJ1-3; 7 bases agree with TRBD1. This CDR3 spans 14 amino acids. Germline V lookup: CDR1 SNHLY, CDR2 FYNNEI. Trimming cost V 6 bases and J 2 bases; bases outside gene matches: 4. DNA for the CDR3: TGTGCCAGCAGCTGGGACAGCCCTGGAAACACCATATATTTT. Its protein product is CASSWDSPGNTIYF.

A single count supports this clone. The V gene is TRBV6-5, the J gene TRBJ1-3, with D unresolved. This CDR3 spans 15 amino acids. V shed 4 bases and J shed 0 bases, with 10 bases lying between them. Germline loops: CDR1 MNHEY, CDR2 SVGAGI. CDR3 DNA: TGTGCCAGCAGTTCGAACTTAGTCTCTGGAAACACCATATATTTT. Translated, it gives CASSSNLVSGNTIYF.

This clone was seen only once. The chain carries TRBV5-1 and TRBJ2-2, with TRBD2 matching over 9 bases. Unmatched junction bases numbered 10, after V lost 4 bases and J lost 0 bases. In germline, CDR1 is SGHRS, CDR2 YFSETQ. The CDR3 is made up of 18 amino acids. The CDR3 loop is CASSRGSSGVTNTGELFF. Here the CDR3 DNA reads TGCGCCAGCAGCCGAGGTTCTAGCGGGGTAACGAACACCGGGGAGCTGTTTTTT.

The genes are TRBV6-5 and TRBJ1-6; no reliable D call. V was pared by 7 bases and J by 6 bases, with 13 bases between. The CDR3 consists of 14 residues. CDR1 is MNHEY, CDR2 SVGAGI, per germline. CDR3 DNA: TGTGCCAGCAAACAAGAGGGTGGTAATTCACCCCTCCACTTT. Protein sequence: CASKQEGGNSPLHF.

The chain carries TRBV11-2 and TRBJ1-2; TRBD1 aligns across 10 bases. Germline V lookup: CDR1 SGHAT, CDR2 FQNNGV. The CDR3 has 17 residues. V was clipped by 4 bases and J by 2 bases; unmatched bases: 10. CDR3 sequence: CASSSLRTGGINYGYTF. In nucleotides, the CDR3 is TGTGCCAGCAGCTCCCTCCGGACAGGGGGGATAAACTATGGCTACACCTTC.

The V and J genes are TRBV11-1 and TRBJ1-2, with a weak D call TRBD1 (6 bases). The CDR3 runs to 14 residues. Germline assignment: CDR1 SGHAT and CDR2 FQDESV (reference sequence). V lost 5 bases to trimming and J lost 4 bases, with 14 bases between them. In DNA, the CDR3 is TGTGCCAGCAGCCGTGGGGACATTGCCTATGGCTACACCTTC. Translating it yields CASSRGDIAYGYTF.

The J gene is TRBJ2-3, the V gene TRBV13; TRBD2 aligns across 9 bases. From germline, CDR1 is PRHDT and CDR2 FYEKMQ (reference sequence). After removal of 4 bases from V and 2 bases from J, the junction contained 10 bases not matched to a gene. The CDR3 has 17 residues. Here the CDR3 DNA reads TGTGCCAGCAGCTCCTCCTCCGGCGGGGGGGTCACAGATACGCAGTATTTT. Its translation is CASSSSSGGGVTDTQYF.

J is TRBJ2-7 and V is TRBV4-2; 15 nucleotides match TRBD2. V shed 2 bases, J shed 4 bases, and the junction held 3 bases outside the gene matches. CDR3 length: 16 residues. Germline V gene lookup returns CDR1 LGHNA and CDR2 YNFKEQ. The CDR3 reads CASSQPGTSGRYEQYF. CDR3 sequence (DNA): TGTGCCAGCAGCCAACCAGGGACTAGCGGGAGGTACGAGCAGTACTTC.

As DNA, the CDR3 is TGCGCCAGCAGCTTTGGCAGTAACTATGGCTACACCTTC. Its translation: CASSFGSNYGYTF. V usage is TRBV5-1 and J usage is TRBJ1-2, with D uncertain. CDR3 length equals 13 residues. V dropped 2 bases and J dropped 1 base, with 6 bases sitting between them. Germline lookup yields CDR1 SGHRS and CDR2 YFSETQ.

The V gene is TRBV7-9, the J gene TRBJ1-5; TRBD1 matches 7 bases. CDR1 is SEHNR, CDR2 FQNEAQ, per germline (reference sequence). CDR3 size: 13 residues. Trimming removed 3 bases from V and 5 bases from J; junction bases left unmatched: 1. The chain's CDR3 is CASSFDRDQPQHF. CDR3 bases: TGTGCCAGCAGCTTTGACAGGGATCAGCCCCAGCATTTT.

This chain links TRBV12-5 with TRBJ2-3; 12 nucleotides align to TRBD2. CDR3 length: 15 residues. Unmatched junction bases numbered 9, after V lost 6 bases and J lost 8 bases. CDR1 is LGHNT, CDR2 FRNRAP, per germline. The DNA of the CDR3 is TGTGCTAGTGGACCATCACTAGCGGGAGGCGGTACGCAGTATTTT. Its translation is CASGPSLAGGGTQYF.

The chain has TRBV5-1 and TRBJ2-5; 7 nucleotides match TRBD1. The CDR3 runs to 13 residues. The junction had 1 base not matched to a gene; V was cut back by 1 base and J by 4 bases. Germline lookup yields CDR1 SGHRS and CDR2 YFSETQ. For the CDR3, the DNA is TGCGCCAGCAGCTTGACAGGGGCAGAGACCCAGTACTTC. Translation gives CASSLTGAETQYF.

The chain uses TRBV5-5 and TRBJ1-5; 10 bases match TRBD1. The V gene's germline CDR1 is SGHKS and CDR2 YYEKEE (reference sequence). The CDR3 runs to 14 residues. V trimming: 4 bases; J trimming: 9 bases; junction bases outside the gene matches: 7. CDR3 loop: CASSGGTGEGPQHF. CDR3 bases: TGTGCCAGCAGCGGGGGGACAGGGGAAGGGCCCCAGCATTTT.

This clone has more than one count but fewer than ten. J is TRBJ2-2 and V is TRBV11-3; 8 bases agree with TRBD2. CDR3 length: 15 amino acids. J gave up 4 bases and V 3 bases, and 4 bases lay outside the gene matches. The germline V gene has CDR1 SGHNT and CDR2 YENEEA. DNA of the CDR3: TGTGCCAGCAGCTTTTATCGGGAGGGCACCGGGGAGCTGTTTTTT. Its protein is CASSFYREGTGELFF.

The chain joins TRBV4-3 to TRBJ1-2; no firm D call. CDR3 length equals 18 residues. Germline assignment: CDR1 LGHNA and CDR2 YSLEER. V was cut by 0 bases and J by 0 bases, with 17 bases left in between. The CDR3 DNA is TGCGCCAGCAGCCAAGATCGGGGAGGAGGCTTAGCTAACTATGGCTACACCTTC. It encodes CASSQDRGGGLANYGYTF.

V and J are TRBV7-3 and TRBJ2-1; 11 positions match TRBD2. CDR3 size: 15 residues. The trim removed 4 bases at V and 7 bases at J, leaving 6 bases unmatched. CDR1 SGHTA and CDR2 FQGTGA come from the germline V gene. CDR3 sequence reads: CASSSRPSGRNEQFF. In DNA form, the CDR3 reads TGTGCCAGCAGCTCAAGGCCTAGCGGGAGGAATGAGCAGTTCTTC.

The CDR3 here is CAWSVQRNTIYF. CDR3 in DNA: TGTGCCTGGAGTGTACAAAGAAACACCATATATTTT. The J gene is TRBJ1-3, the V gene TRBV30; D ambiguous. The length of the CDR3 is 12 residues. Between the trimmed V and J ends, which lost 0 bases and 5 bases, there was a span of 5 bases. Germline V gene sequence: CDR1 GTSNPN, CDR2 SVGIG (reference sequence).

The chain couples TRBV6-4 to TRBJ1-1, with 8 nucleotides matching TRBD1. CDR1 MRHNA and CDR2 SNTAGT come from the germline V gene. The CDR3 contains 14 residues. J lost 2 bases, V lost 4 bases, and 3 bases had no gene match. The CDR3 sequence: CASSATGENTEAFF. The CDR3 DNA reads TGTGCCAGCAGTGCGACAGGGGAAAACACTGAAGCTTTCTTT.

In its sample, this clone was seen a few times. This sequence joins TRBV6-1 and TRBJ2-1, with 9 positions matching TRBD2. Germline CDR1 is MNHNS and CDR2 is SASEGT. This CDR3 contains 15 residues. V shed 6 bases and J 6 bases; nucleotides not matched to a gene: 9. CDR3 in amino acids: CASSPTGTSRNEQFF. In DNA form, the CDR3 reads TGTGCCAGCAGCCCGACCGGGACTAGCCGCAATGAGCAGTTCTTC.

The sample holds a few counts of this clone. The chain couples TRBV5-4 to TRBJ1-6; 7 bases map to TRBD1. Unmatched junction bases numbered 11, after V lost 7 bases and J lost 13 bases. The CDR3 runs to 13 residues. Germline loops: CDR1 SGHNT, CDR2 YYREEE (reference sequence). The CDR3 spells CASGPKQGPPLHF. DNA of the CDR3: TGTGCCAGCGGTCCTAAACAGGGGCCGCCCCTCCACTTT.

The chain combines TRBV5-4 with TRBJ2-3; 11 nucleotides agree with TRBD2. The V gene end was trimmed by 1 base and the J gene end by 6 bases; junction bases not matched to a gene: 13. The V gene's germline CDR1 is SGHNT and CDR2 YYREEE (reference sequence). CDR3 length equals 18 residues. CDR3 sequence (DNA): TGTGCCAGCAGCTTGACACTAGCGGGAGTGGGCTGGGAGGATACGCAGTATTTT. This translates into CASSLTLAGVGWEDTQYF.

This chain links TRBV7-2 with TRBJ2-1; 11 bases align to TRBD2. Germline V lookup: CDR1 SGHTA, CDR2 FQGNSA. V gave up 6 bases and J gave up 5 bases; unmatched junction bases: 9. The CDR3 runs to 16 residues. CDR3 amino acids: CASRRTSGSINNEQFF. In DNA, the CDR3 is TGTGCCAGCAGACGCACTAGCGGGAGCATTAACAATGAGCAGTTCTTC.